This T cell receptor beta chain was found in a study of blood T cell repertoires in COVID-19 (dated by TCRdb to the early 2020s). Background for the entire study: Samples covering the acute and convalescent phases of COVID-19 were provided by collaborators in the United States, Italy and Spain. The prospective study material was composed of cDNA or gDNA derived from T cells, B-cell-depleted T cells, or PBMCs. The dataset comprised deeply sampled blood TCRbeta repertoires from subjects exposed to, actively infected with, or recovered from COVID-19. The repertoires were released in a freely available public database intended as a resource for research on the immune response to SARS-CoV-2. Samples were obtained from the ongoing ImmuneRACE study (first 160 participants) and from approximately 1,200 subjects provided by 6 global collaborators. The sample metadata nearly always contained a de-identified subject ID, COVID-19 status, age in years and sex. Where available, HLA class I and class II types were obtained from metadata supplied by the sample provider rather than from assay-based typing. The study at large found these results: The amount of clinical and demographic metadata varied by source and participant and was provided uncurated.

Reading the germline V gene (reference sequence) gives CDR1 SEHNR and CDR2 FQNEAQ. The CDR3 has 19 amino acids, counting the end cysteine and phenylalanine. The only DNA kept is the CDR3, 57 bases in frame from the first base. Trimming leaves V shorter by 8 bases and J shorter by 1 base, with the junction holding 19 bases beyond the gene matches. TCRbeta CDR3 regions were amplified from genomic DNA using the immunoSEQ Assay, a bias-controlled multiplex PCR. Per the original workflow: Within the assay, amplification of reference gene primers was used to estimate how many nucleated cells each sample contained. To quantify the absolute abundance of each unique TCRbeta CDR3 rearrangement, sequence reads were collapsed and filtered. For each sample, productive Simpson clonality was calculated as the square root of Simpson's diversity index over productive rearrangements. The source is immuneACCESS, and TCRdb retained only in-frame sequences with V and J called. Part of the clones is not carried over; for the studies checked, unresolved V genes explain less than half of this, and the remainder is unexplained. From that table come the V and J calls and clone size; the DNA was used to work out D and trimming. This sample lists fewer than 650,000 clones; roughly 89% were detected once. Roughly 8% of the sample is in the top ten clones.

One collaborating source in Seattle enrolled patients while the patients were actively infected and followed the patients over time throughout the course of disease. Whole blood was collected in K2EDTA tubes by collaborating institutions according to the institutions' own protocols. For TCRbeta analysis, collaborators shipped samples as frozen whole blood, isolated PBMCs, or DNA extracted from either of those sample types. This clone turned up a few times. What antigen it recognizes has not been identified. No base qualities exist here, and no much larger clone lies one base off it. The chain is made from TRBV7-9 and TRBJ2-7, with 11 bases in between that match TRBD1. The TCR originated in a woman in her fifties or sixties with COVID-19, enrolled during active disease. The sample taken for sequencing was peripheral blood. The nucleotide sequence is TGTGCCAGCTCTTCATATTTGGGACAGGGGGTGCCACTTTCCTACGAGCAGTACTTC. This codes for CASSSYLGQGVPLSYEQYF.